One and the same sample provided the 9 T cell receptor beta chains below, sequenced in a study of Graves' ophthalmopathy and Graves' hyperthyroidism. TCR beta CDR3 amplification used RNA transcripts. Scientists carried out first-round RT-PCR using HTBI primers and then a second-round multiplex PCR. In TCRdb, the multiplex PCR reads were re-called with MiXCR into one record per CDR3 protein. The sample shows 300,000 to 350,000 distinct CDR3 sequences, roughly 15% of them seen only once. The material sequenced was peripheral blood. The receptors shown here come from an adult man with Graves' ophthalmopathy.

This chain links TRBV29-1 with TRBJ2-2; a possible D gene is TRBD1 (5 bases). The CDR3 loop spans 15 amino acids. Looked up from germline, CDR1 is SQVTM and CDR2 is ANQGSEA. The V end lost 4 bases, the J end lost 2 bases, and 14 bases lay between the germline ends. CDR3 nucleotides: TGCAGCGTTGTATTTTGGGGCACTAACACCGGGGAGCTGTTTTTT. This encodes CSVVFWGTNTGELFF.

This clonotype showed up many times. This chain connects TRBV2 to TRBJ1-5; possibly TRBD1 for D (6 bases). From germline, CDR1 is SNHLY and CDR2 FYNNEI. This CDR3 contains 13 residues. Deletions cut 8 bases from V and 7 bases from J, with 15 bases between. CDR3 DNA: TGTGCCAGCCAGCAGGGGCTGGGGCAGCCCCAGCATTTT. This codes for CASQQGLGQPQHF.

This clonotype was recorded many times. This chain joins TRBV28 and TRBJ2-7; D tentatively fits TRBD1 or TRBD2 (5 bases each). In germline, CDR1 is MDHEN, CDR2 SYDVKM. V dropped 3 bases and J dropped 0 bases, with 15 bases sitting between them. CDR3 length: 16 amino acids. The CDR3 region has the DNA TGTGCCAGCAGTTTCCTTCCCGGGGCGCCCTCCTACGAGCAGTACTTC. Residues: CASSFLPGAPSYEQYF.

This rearrangement joins TRBV6-1 to TRBJ1-6; D might be TRBD1 (5 bases). The CDR3 contains 13 residues. Trimming pared 7 bases from V and 8 bases from J, leaving 12 bases between. The germline CDR1 and CDR2 sequences are MNHNS and SASEGT. In DNA form, the CDR3 reads TGTGCCAGCACGGCCAGGGTCGATTCACCCCTCCACTTT. The encoded protein is CASTARVDSPLHF.

This clonotype was detected a few times. The V call is TRBV6-5, the J call TRBJ1-2; 7 nucleotides align to TRBD1. The CDR3 sequence is 14 residues long. Germline V gene lookup returns CDR1 MNHEY and CDR2 SVGAGI. V lost 4 bases to trimming and J lost 3 bases; unmatched junction nucleotides: 5. CDR3 nucleotides: TGTGCCAGCAGTTGGGCAGGGGGAGACTATGGCTACACCTTC. Protein sequence: CASSWAGGDYGYTF.

The gene calls are TRBV20-1 and TRBJ1-5; no clear D. The germline V gene encodes CDR1 DFQATT and CDR2 SNEGSKA (reference sequence). V was clipped by 3 bases and J by 2 bases, with 8 bases between them. The CDR3 loop spans 13 amino acids. CDR3 in DNA: TGCAGTGCTAGGCCCAATGGCAATCAGCCCCAGCATTTT. Translating it yields CSARPNGNQPQHF.

This clonotype was counted at least ten times. The V and J genes are TRBV11-2 and TRBJ2-5; 9 bases map to TRBD2. CDR3 size: 20 residues. From germline, CDR1 is SGHAT and CDR2 FQNNGV. V trimming: 5 bases; J trimming: 3 bases; junction bases outside the gene matches: 22. The CDR3 spells CASSPPSGATRGGMEETQYF. CDR3 bases: TGTGCCAGCAGCCCCCCTAGCGGGGCAACTAGAGGGGGTATGGAAGAGACCCAGTACTTC.

This clonotype was seen at least ten times. The V gene is TRBV27, the J gene TRBJ2-5, with D perhaps matching TRBD1 or TRBD2 (5 bases each). V lost 2 bases to trimming and J lost 5 bases, with 15 bases between them. Looked up from germline, CDR1 is MNHEY and CDR2 is SMNVEV (reference sequence). The CDR3 has 15 amino acids. In nucleotides, the CDR3 is TGTGCCAGCAGTTTAGGGACCCGAACTGGGGAGACCCAGTACTTC. It translates to CASSLGTRTGETQYF.

Many counts were recorded for this clonotype. CDR3: CASSQTAAAPQHF. The DNA for the CDR3 is TGTGCCAGCAGTCAGACAGCTGCTGCGCCCCAGCATTTT. This chain connects TRBV12-3 or TRBV12-4 to TRBJ1-5; D might be TRBD1 (5 bases). The CDR3 runs to 13 residues. The V end was cut by 5 bases, the J end by 9 bases, with 14 bases between.